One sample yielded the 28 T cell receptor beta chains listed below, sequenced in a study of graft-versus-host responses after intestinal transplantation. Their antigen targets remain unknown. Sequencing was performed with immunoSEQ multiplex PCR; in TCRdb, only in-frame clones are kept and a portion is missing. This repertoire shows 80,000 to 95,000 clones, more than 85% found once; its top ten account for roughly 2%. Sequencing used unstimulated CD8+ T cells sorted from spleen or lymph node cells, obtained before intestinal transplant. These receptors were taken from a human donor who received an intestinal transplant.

CDR3: CASTPGQGPYNEQFF. In nucleotides, the CDR3 is TGCGCCAGCACCCCTGGACAGGGACCCTACAATGAGCAGTTCTTC. The rearrangement joins TRBV5-1 to TRBJ2-1; 8 positions match TRBD1. The CDR3 is 15 amino acids. Trimming cost V 6 bases and J 2 bases; bases outside gene matches: 7. The germline gives CDR1 SGHRS, CDR2 YFSETQ.

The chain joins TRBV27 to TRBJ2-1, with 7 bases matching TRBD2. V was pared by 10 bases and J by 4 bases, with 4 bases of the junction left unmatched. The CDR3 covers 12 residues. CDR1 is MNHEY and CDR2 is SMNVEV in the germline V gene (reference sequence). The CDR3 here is CATQGGYNEQFF. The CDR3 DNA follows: TGTGCCACCCAGGGAGGGTACAATGAGCAGTTCTTC.

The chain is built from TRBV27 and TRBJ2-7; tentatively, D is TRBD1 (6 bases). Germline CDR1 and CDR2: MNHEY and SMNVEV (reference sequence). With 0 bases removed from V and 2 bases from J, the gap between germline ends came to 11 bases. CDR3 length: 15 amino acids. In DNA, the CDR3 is TGTGCCAGCAGTTTATCCCAGGGGCCGCCCTACGAGCAGTACTTC. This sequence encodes CASSLSQGPPYEQYF.

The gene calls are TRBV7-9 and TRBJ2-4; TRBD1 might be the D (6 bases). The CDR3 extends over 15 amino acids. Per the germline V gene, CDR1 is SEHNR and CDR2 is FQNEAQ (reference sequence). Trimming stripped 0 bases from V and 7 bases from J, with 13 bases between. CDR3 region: CASSLAQGTGNIQYF. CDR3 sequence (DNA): TGTGCCAGCAGCTTAGCGCAGGGGACCGGGAACATTCAGTACTTC.

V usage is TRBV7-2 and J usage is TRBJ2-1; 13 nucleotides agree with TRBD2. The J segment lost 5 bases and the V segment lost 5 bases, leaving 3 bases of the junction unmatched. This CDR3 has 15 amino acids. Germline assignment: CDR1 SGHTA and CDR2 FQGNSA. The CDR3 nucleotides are TGTGCCAGCAGCCTACTAGCGGGGGGGCACAATGAGCAGTTCTTC. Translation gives CASSLLAGGHNEQFF.

In DNA form, the CDR3 reads TGTGCTAGTGGTTTCGTAGCGGACAGGGTAGGGGATCAGCCCCAGCATTTT. Translated, it gives CASGFVADRVGDQPQHF. J is TRBJ1-5 and V is TRBV12-5; 8 nucleotides align to TRBD1. The V segment lost 3 bases and the J segment 5 bases; nucleotides outside the gene matches: 12. The CDR3 is 17 amino acids. Germline V gene lookup returns CDR1 LGHNT and CDR2 FRNRAP. The full variable domain, its missing parts supplied by reference TRBV12-5 and TRBJ1-5, is DARVTQTPRHKVTEMGQEVTMRCQPILGHNTVFWYRQTMMQGLELLAYFRNRAPLDDSGMPKDRFSAEMPDATLATLKIQPSEPRDSAVYFCASGFVADRVGDQPQHFGDGTRLSIL.

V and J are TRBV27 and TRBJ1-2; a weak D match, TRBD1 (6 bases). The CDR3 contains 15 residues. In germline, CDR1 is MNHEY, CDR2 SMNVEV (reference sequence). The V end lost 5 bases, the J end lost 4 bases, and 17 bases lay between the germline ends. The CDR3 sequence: CASSLDPTGPYGYTF. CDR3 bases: TGTGCCAGCAGTCTTGACCCGACAGGACCCTATGGCTACACCTTC.

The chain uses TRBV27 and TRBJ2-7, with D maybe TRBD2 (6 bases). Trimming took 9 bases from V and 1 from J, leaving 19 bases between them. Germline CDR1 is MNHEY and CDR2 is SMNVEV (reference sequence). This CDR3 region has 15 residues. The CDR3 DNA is TGTGCCAGTAAACTAACCGGGGGTTTATCCTACGAGCAGTACTTC. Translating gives CASKLTGGLSYEQYF.

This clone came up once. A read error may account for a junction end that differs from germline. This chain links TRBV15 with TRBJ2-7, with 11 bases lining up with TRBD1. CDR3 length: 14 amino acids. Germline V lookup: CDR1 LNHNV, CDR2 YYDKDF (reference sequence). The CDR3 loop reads CATGRDRGAYEQYF. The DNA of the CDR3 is TGTGCCACCGGCAGGGACAGGGGGGCCTACGAGCAGTACTTC.

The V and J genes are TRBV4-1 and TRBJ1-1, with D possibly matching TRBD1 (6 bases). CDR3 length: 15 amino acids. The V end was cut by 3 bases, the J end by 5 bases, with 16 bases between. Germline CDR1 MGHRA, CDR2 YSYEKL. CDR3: CASSQLITGSTEAFF. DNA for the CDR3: TGCGCCAGCAGCCAGCTTATCACAGGGTCGACTGAAGCTTTCTTT.

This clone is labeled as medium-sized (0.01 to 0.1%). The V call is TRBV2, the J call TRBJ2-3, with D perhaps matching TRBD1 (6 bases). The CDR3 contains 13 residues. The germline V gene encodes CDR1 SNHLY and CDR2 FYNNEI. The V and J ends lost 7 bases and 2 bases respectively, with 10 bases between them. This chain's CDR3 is CASTYRVTDTQYF. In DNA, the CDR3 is TGTGCCAGCACATACAGGGTCACAGATACGCAGTATTTT. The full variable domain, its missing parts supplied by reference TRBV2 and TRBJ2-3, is EPEVTQTPSHQVTQMGQEVILRCVPISNHLYFYWYRQILGQKVEFLVSFYNNEISEKSEIFDDQFSVERPDGSNFTLKIRSTKLEDSAMYFCASTYRVTDTQYFGPGTRLTVL.

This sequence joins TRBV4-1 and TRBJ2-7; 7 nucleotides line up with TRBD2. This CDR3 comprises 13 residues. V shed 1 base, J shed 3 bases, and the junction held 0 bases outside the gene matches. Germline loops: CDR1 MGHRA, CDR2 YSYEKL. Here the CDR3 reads CASSQGTSYEQYF. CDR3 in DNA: TGCGCCAGCAGCCAAGGGACTAGCTACGAGCAGTACTTC.

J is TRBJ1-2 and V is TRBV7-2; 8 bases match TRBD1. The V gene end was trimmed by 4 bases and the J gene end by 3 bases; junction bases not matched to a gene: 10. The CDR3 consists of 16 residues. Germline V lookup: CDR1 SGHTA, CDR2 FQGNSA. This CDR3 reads CASSYPGGEVYYGYTF. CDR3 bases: TGTGCCAGCAGCTACCCAGGGGGCGAGGTATACTATGGCTACACCTTC.

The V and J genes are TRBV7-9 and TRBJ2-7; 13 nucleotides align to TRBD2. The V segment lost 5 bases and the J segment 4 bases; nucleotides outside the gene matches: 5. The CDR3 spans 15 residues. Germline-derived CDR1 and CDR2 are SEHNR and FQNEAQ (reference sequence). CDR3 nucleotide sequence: TGTGCCAGCAGCCTACTAGCGGGGGGGCAGTACGAGCAGTACTTC. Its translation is CASSLLAGGQYEQYF.

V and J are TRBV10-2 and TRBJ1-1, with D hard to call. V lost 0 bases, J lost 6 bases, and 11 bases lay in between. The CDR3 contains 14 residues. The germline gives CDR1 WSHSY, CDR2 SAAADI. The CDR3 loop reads CASSESTIQPEAFF. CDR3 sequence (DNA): TGCGCCAGCAGTGAGTCGACTATACAGCCTGAAGCTTTCTTT.

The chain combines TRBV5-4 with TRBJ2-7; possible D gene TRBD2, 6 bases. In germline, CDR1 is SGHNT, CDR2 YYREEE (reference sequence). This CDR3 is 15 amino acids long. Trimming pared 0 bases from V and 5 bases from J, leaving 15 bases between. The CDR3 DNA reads TGTGCCAGCAGCTTGGCCGGGGACTTGAAGGACGAGCAGTACTTC. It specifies CASSLAGDLKDEQYF.

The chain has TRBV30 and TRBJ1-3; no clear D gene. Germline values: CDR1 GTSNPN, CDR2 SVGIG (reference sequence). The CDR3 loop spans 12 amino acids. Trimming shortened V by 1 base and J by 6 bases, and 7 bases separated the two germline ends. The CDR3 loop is CAWSDIVNTIYF. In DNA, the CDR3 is TGTGCCTGGAGTGACATTGTAAACACCATATATTTT.

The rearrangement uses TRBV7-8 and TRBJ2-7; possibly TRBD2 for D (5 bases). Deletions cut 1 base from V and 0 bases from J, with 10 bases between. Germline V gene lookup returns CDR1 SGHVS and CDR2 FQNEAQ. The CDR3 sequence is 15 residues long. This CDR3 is CASSLVGRDSYEQYF. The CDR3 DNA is TGTGCCAGCAGCTTAGTCGGTCGGGACTCCTACGAGCAGTACTTC.

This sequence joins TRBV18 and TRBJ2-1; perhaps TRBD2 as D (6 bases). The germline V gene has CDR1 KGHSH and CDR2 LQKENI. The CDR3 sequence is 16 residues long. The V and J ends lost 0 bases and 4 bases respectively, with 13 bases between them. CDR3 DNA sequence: TGTGCCAGCTCACCACCGCTGGGGGGTTCTTACAATGAGCAGTTCTTC. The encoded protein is CASSPPLGGSYNEQFF.

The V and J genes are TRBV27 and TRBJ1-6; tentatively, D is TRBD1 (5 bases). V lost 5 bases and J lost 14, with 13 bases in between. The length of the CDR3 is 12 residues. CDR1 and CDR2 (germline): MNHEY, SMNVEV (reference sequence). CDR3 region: CASSPPGGTLHF. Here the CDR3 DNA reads TGTGCCAGCAGTCCCCCCGGGGGGACCCTCCACTTT.

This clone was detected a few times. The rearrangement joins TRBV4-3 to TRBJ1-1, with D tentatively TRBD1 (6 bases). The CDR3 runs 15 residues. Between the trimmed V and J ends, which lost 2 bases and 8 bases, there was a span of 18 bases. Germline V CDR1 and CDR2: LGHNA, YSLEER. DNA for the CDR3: TGCGCCAGCAGCCAATTCGGACAGTCCCCCACCGAAGCTTTCTTT. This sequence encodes CASSQFGQSPTEAFF.

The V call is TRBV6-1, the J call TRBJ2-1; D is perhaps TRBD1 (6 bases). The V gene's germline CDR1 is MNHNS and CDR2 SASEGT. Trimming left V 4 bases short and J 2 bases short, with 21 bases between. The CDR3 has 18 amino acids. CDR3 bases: TGTGCCAGCAGTGTGATGGACAATACAGGGCACCCCTACAATGAGCAGTTCTTC. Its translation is CASSVMDNTGHPYNEQFF.

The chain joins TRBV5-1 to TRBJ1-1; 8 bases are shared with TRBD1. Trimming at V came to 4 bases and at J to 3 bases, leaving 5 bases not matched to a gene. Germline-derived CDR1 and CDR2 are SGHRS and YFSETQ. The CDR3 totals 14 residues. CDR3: CASSADREDTEAFF. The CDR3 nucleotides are TGCGCCAGCAGCGCGGACAGGGAGGACACTGAAGCTTTCTTT. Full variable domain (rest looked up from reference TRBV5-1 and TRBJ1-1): KAGVTQTPRYLIKTRGQQVTLSCSPISGHRSVSWYQQTPGQGLQFLFEYFSETQRNKGNFPGRFSGRQFSNSRSEMNVSTLELGDSALYLCASSADREDTEAFFGQGTRLTVV.

The CDR3 DNA is TGTGCCAGCAGCTTGGGCGGGGCTGGAAACACCATATATTTT. The encoded protein is CASSLGGAGNTIYF. V is TRBV5-6 and J is TRBJ1-3; D gene uncertain. This CDR3 spans 14 amino acids. Deletions cut 0 bases from V and 2 bases from J, with 6 bases between. CDR1 and CDR2 from the germline V gene are SGHDT and YYEEEE.

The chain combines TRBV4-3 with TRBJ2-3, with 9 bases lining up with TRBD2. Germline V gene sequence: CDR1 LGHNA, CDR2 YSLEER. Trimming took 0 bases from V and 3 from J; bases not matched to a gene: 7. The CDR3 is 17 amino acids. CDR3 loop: CASSQDRGSGGTDTQYF. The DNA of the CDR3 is TGCGCCAGCAGCCAAGATCGCGGTAGCGGGGGAACAGATACGCAGTATTTT.

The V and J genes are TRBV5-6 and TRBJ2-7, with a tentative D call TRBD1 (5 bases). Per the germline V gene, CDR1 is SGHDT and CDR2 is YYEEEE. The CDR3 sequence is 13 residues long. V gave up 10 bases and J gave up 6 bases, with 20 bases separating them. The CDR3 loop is CAPGQGSVCEQYF. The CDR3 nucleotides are TGTGCCCCAGGCCAGGGATCGGTCTGCGAGCAGTACTTC.

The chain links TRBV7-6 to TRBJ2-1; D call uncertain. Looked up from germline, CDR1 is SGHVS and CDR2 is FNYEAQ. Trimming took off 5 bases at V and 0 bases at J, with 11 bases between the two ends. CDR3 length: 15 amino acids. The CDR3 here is CASSLVMSSYNEQFF. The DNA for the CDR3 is TGTGCCAGCAGCCTGGTTATGAGCTCCTACAATGAGCAGTTCTTC.

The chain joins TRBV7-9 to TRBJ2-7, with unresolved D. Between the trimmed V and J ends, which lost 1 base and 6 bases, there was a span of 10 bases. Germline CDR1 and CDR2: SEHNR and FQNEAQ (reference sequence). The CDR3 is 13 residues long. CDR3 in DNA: TGTGCCAGCAGCTTAGGTGGCAGGCGCGAGCAGTACTTC. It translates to CASSLGGRREQYF.